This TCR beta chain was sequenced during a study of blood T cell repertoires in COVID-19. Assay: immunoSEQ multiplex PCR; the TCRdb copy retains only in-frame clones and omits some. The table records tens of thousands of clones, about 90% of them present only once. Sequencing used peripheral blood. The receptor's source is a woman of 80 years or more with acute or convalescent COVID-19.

The CDR3: CASSARDRGNYGYTF. The CDR3 DNA is TGTGCCAGTAGTGCTCGGGACAGGGGCAACTATGGCTACACCTTC. The rearrangement joins TRBV19 to TRBJ1-2; 10 positions match TRBD1. Per germline, CDR1 LNHDA and CDR2 SQIVND (reference sequence). This CDR3 contains 15 residues. With V trimmed by 5 bases and J by 2 bases, 5 bases remained unmatched. The full variable domain, with the rest looked up from reference TRBV19 and TRBJ1-2, is DGGITQSPKYLFRKEGQNVTLSCEQNLNHDAMYWYRQDPGQGLRLIYYSQIVNDFQKGDIAEGYSVSREKKESFPLTVTSAQKNPTAFYLCASSARDRGNYGYTFGSGTRLTVV.